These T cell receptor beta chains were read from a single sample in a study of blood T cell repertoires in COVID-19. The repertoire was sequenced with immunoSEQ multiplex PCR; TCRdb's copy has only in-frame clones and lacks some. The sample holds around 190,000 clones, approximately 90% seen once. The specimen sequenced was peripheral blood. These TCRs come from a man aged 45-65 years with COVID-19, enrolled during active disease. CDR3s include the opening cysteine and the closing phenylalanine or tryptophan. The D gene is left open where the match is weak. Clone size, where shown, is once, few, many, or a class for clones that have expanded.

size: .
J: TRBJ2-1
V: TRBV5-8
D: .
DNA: TGTGCCAGCAGCTTGGTAACCCGCGTCGGGCAGTTCTTC
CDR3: CASSLVTRVGQFF

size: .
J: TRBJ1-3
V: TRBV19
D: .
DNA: TGTGCCAGTAGTATGAAGCGGCAGACGAGCTCTGGAAACACCATATATTTT
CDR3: CASSMKRQTSSGNTIYF

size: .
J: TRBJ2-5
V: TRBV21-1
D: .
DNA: TGTGCCAGCAGCAGAAGGACTAGCGGGAGGGCAGGGGAGACCCAGTACTTC
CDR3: CASSRRTSGRAGETQYF

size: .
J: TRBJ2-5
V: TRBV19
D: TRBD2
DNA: TGTGCCAGTAGTCTCCGGGGACTAGCCGGCGAGACCCAGTACTTC
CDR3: CASSLRGLAGETQYF

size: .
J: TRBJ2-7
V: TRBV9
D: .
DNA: TGTGCCAGCAGCGTAGCGGATAGCGGCTACGAGCAGTACTTC
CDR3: CASSVADSGYEQYF

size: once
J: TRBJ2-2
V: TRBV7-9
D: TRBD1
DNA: TGTGCCAGCAGCTTATGGGACAGGGGGAGGAAGACCGGGGAGCTGTTTTTT
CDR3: CASSLWDRGRKTGELFF

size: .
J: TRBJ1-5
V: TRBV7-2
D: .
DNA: TGTGCCAGCAGCGAGATTACGATAGGCAATCAGCCCCAGCATTTT
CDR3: CASSEITIGNQPQHF

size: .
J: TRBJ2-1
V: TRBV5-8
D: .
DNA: TGTGCCAGCAGCTTGGGGTGGGCAGGGGCTACAATTGAGCAGTTCTTC
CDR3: CASSLGWAGATIEQFF

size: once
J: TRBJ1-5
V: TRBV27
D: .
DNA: TGTGCCAGCAGTTTATTTCAGGATCAGCCCCAGCATTTT
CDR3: CASSLFQDQPQHF

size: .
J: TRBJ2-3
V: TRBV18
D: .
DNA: TGTGCCAGCTCCCCGTCCGAGGGAGATACGCAGTATTTT
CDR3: CASSPSEGDTQYF

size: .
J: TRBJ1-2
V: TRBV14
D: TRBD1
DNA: TGTGCCAGCAGCCAATCCGGGACAGTTTATGGCTACACCTTC
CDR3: CASSQSGTVYGYTF

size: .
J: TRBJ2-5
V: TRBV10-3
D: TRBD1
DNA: TGTGCCATCAGTGGGTTGGACAGGCAAGAGACCCAGTACTTC
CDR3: CAISGLDRQETQYF

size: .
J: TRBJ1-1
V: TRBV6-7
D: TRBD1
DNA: TGTGCCAGCAGTTACCCCACCGGGACAGCAAATAACTTGAACACTGAAGCTTTCTTT
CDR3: CASSYPTGTANNLNTEAFF

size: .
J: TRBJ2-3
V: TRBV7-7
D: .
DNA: TGTGCTAGCAGCCTCGGGGTCCGAGGTAGCACAGATACGCAGTATTTT
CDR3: CASSLGVRGSTDTQYF

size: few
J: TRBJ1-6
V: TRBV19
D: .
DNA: TGTGCCAGTAGTATAAAAGCCCTAGGACACAATAATTCACCCCTCCACTTT
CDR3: CASSIKALGHNNSPLHF

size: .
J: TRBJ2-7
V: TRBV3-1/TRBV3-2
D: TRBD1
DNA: TGTGCCAGCAGCCAAGATCTACGGGACAGGGGGTGCCTAAAATACTACGAGCAGTACTTC
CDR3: CASSQDLRDRGCLKYYEQYF

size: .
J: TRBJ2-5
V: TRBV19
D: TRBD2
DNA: TGTGCCAGTAGTAGCCGAACTAGCGGGGTAAAAGAGACCCAGTACTTC
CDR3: CASSSRTSGVKETQYF

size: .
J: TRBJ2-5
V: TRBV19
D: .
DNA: TGTGCCAGTAGTATCCGTAGTGTGGGGGCGCGGCAAGAGACCCAGTACTTC
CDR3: CASSIRSVGARQETQYF

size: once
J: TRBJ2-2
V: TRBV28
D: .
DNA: TGTGCCAGCAGTTTCCGCGGGGAGCTGTTTTTT
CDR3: CASSFRGELFF

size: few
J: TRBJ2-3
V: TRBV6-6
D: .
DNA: TGTGCCAGCAGTTACCACAGGGATTATGGGTCAGATACGCAGTATTTT
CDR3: CASSYHRDYGSDTQYF

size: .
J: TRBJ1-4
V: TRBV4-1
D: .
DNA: TGCGCCAGCAGCCAAGAGGAGACAGCAACTAATGAAAAACTGTTTTTT
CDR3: CASSQEETATNEKLFF

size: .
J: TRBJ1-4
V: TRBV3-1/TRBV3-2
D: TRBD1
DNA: TGTGCCAGCAGCCCGCCCGGGACAGACCAACTGTTTTTT
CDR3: CASSPPGTDQLFF

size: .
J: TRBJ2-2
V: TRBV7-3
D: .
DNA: TGTGCCAGCAGCCGAGCCAAGTCCGGGGAGCTGTTTTTT
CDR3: CASSRAKSGELFF

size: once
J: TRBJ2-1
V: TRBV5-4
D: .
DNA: TGTGCCAGCAGCTTGGACGGAGGTGAGCAGTTCTTC
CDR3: CASSLDGGEQFF

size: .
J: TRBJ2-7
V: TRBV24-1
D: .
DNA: TGTGCCACCAGTGAAGGGACACCCTCCTACGAGCAGTACTTC
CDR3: CATSEGTPSYEQYF

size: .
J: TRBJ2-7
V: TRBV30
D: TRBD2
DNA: TGTGCCTGCCGAAAGGGTCTAGCGGGAGGGCCATACGAGCAGTACTTC
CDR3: CACRKGLAGGPYEQYF

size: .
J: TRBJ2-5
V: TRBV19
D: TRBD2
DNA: TGTGCCAGTAGTCTAACTAGCGGGAGGGAGACCCAGTACTTC
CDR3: CASSLTSGRETQYF

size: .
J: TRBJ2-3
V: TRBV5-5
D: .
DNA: TGTGCCAGCAGCTTGGGTGGCAGAATAAGCACAGATACGCAGTATTTT
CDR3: CASSLGGRISTDTQYF

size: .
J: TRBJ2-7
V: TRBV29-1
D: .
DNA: TGCAGCGCCGTCGGGTCGAGCTCCTACGAGCAGTACTTC
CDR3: CSAVGSSSYEQYF

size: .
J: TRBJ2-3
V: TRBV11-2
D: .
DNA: TGTGCCAGCAGCTTATTAGCGTCGAGCACAGATACGCAGTATTTT
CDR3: CASSLLASSTDTQYF